A selection of T cell receptor beta chains follows, all from one sample in a study of breast tumors, draining lymph nodes, adjacent tissues. TCRdb redid the calling of the multiplex PCR reads with MiXCR, one entry per CDR3 protein. The data hold about 15,000 distinct CDR3 sequences, with 50% to 60% observed a single time. Sample: tumor-adjacent breast tissue. These receptors all come from a female donor with breast cancer. Some clones in this sample may be carry-over from other donors' samples. The CDR3 runs from the conserved cysteine through the conserved F or W. Each record gives: D gene, V gene, clone size, J gene, CDR3 protein, CDR3 DNA. D genes are given only for firm matches. Only part of the rows carry a size: once, few, many, or a class if the clone is expanded.

NA,TRBV12-3/TRBV12-4,NA,TRBJ1-1,CASSPQPNTEAFF,TGTGCCAGCAGCCCCCAGCCGAACACTGAAGCCTTCTTT
TRBD2,TRBV15,NA,TRBJ2-2,CATSRQTSGRFSGELFF,TGTGCCACCAGCAGACAGACTAGCGGGAGATTCTCCGGGGAGCTGTTTTTT
TRBD2,TRBV15,NA,TRBJ2-1,CATSRDGAGGPLLHEQFF,TGCGCCACCAGCAGAGATGGGGCGGGAGGGCCTCTCCTTCATGAGCAGTTCTTC
TRBD2,TRBV19,many,TRBJ2-1,CASRNGAGGPSYNEQFF,TGTGCCAGTAGAAATGGGGCGGGAGGGCCCTCCTACAATGAGCAGTTCTTC
NA,TRBV2,few,TRBJ1-1,CASSEYQQVNTEAFF,TGTGCCAGCAGTGAATATCAACAGGTGAACACTGAAGCTTTCTTT
TRBD2,TRBV29-1,NA,TRBJ2-1,CNILSGGGNEQFF,TGCAACATCCTTTCGGGAGGCGGGAATGAGCAGTTCTTC
NA,TRBV19,many,TRBJ2-6,CASRGEGLSGANVLTF,TGTGCCTCTAGGGGGGAGGGCCTCTCTGGGGCCAACGTCCTGACTTTC
NA,TRBV7-8,NA,TRBJ1-4,CASSLLSLGRSRGGTEKLFF,TGTGCCAGCAGCTTATTATCTCTTGGTCGATCCAGGGGAGGCACTGAAAAACTGTTTTTT
NA,TRBV20-1,NA,TRBJ1-4,CSARNRNEKLFF,TGCAGTGCTAGAAACAGGAACGAAAAACTGTTTTTT
NA,TRBV12-5,few,TRBJ2-3,CASGLDNTHTQYF,TGTGCTAGTGGTTTGGACAACACGCATACGCAGTATTTC
NA,TRBV2,NA,TRBJ2-7,CASSEGLERGEQYF,TGTGCCAGCAGTGAAGGCCTAGAACGGGGGGAGCAGTACTTC
NA,TRBV29-1,NA,TRBJ1-4,CSVQSSGGDYGYTFGSGGEKLFF,NA
TRBD1,TRBV10-2,medium-sized,TRBJ1-6,CASKTTGGNNSPLHF,TGCGCCAGCAAGACGACAGGGGGTAATAATTCACCCCTCCACTTT
TRBD1,TRBV12-3/TRBV12-4,medium-sized,TRBJ1-5,CASSTGGYNQPQHF,TGTGCCAGCAGTACAGGGGGCTATAATCAGCCCCAGCATTTT
NA,TRBV5-1,NA,TRBJ2-6,CASSGTGSGANVLTF,TGCGCCAGCAGCGGAACAGGGAGTGGGGCCAACGTCCTGACTTTC
NA,TRBV29-1,NA,TRBJ2-1,CSVEVRQVASEQFF,TGCAGCGTTGAAGTTAGACAGGTGGCTAGTGAGCAGTTCTTC
NA,TRBV7-2,medium-sized,TRBJ2-1,CASSFLVNEQFF,TGTGCCAGCAGCTTCTTGGTCAATGAGCAGTTCTTC
TRBD2,TRBV20-1,NA,TRBJ2-1,CSARGLAGASDVRFF,TGCAGTGCTAGAGGTCTAGCGGGGGCTTCCGATGTGCGGTTCTTC
TRBD2,TRBV24-1,once,TRBJ2-3,CATSRAGGIDTQYF,TGTGCCACCAGTAGGGCGGGAGGTATAGATACGCAGTATTTT
TRBD1,TRBV13,medium-sized,TRBJ2-7,CASSSDRELIYEQYF,TGTGCCAGCAGCTCCGACAGGGAATTAATCTACGAGCAGTACTTC
NA,TRBV29-1,NA,TRBJ2-7,CSVESTDYEQYF,TGCAGCGTTGAATCGACAGACTACGAGCAGTACTTC
NA,TRBV27,many,TRBJ2-2,CASSFQGSANTGELFF,TGTGCCAGCAGTTTTCAGGGTAGCGCGAACACCGGGGAGCTGTTTTTT
TRBD2,TRBV24-1,once,TRBJ2-7,CATSDPSGSSYEQYF,TGTGCCACCAGTGATCCAAGCGGGAGCTCCTACGAGCAGTACTTC
TRBD2,TRBV4-2,many,TRBJ2-3,CASSQLNLAGGSTDTQYF,TGTGCCAGCAGCCAACTAAATCTAGCGGGAGGGAGCACAGATACGCAGTATTTT
NA,TRBV7-9,NA,TRBJ1-4,CASSIWDGNEKLFF,TGTGCCAGCAGCATTTGGGATGGGAATGAAAAACTGTTTTTT
TRBD1,TRBV10-3,NA,TRBJ1-6,CAISVGQNNSPLHF,TGTGCCATCAGTGTGGGACAGAACAATTCACCCCTCCACTTT
NA,TRBV7-6,many,TRBJ2-7,CASSLSVNGYKQYF,TGTGCCAGCAGCTTAAGTGTTAACGGCTACAAGCAGTACTTC
NA,TRBV20-1,NA,TRBJ2-7,CSATTGFESGQEQCF,TGCAGTGCGACGACGGGGTTCGAGAGCGGGCAAGAGCAGTGCTTC
NA,TRBV30,many,TRBJ1-3,CAWSKTGPGSTIYF,TGTGCCTGGAGTAAGACGGGACCTGGAAGCACCATATATTTT
NA,TRBV19,NA,TRBJ1-5,CASSIGPLQPQHF,TGTGCCAGTAGTATTGGCCCGTTGCAGCCCCAGCATTTT
TRBD2,TRBV9,few,TRBJ2-1,CASSGGTSGWQFF,TGTGCCAGCAGCGGTGGGACTAGCGGTTGGCAGTTCTTC
TRBD1,TRBV29-1,NA,TRBJ1-4,CSAYRGPNVNNKKRFF,TGCAGCGCCTACAGGGGACCCAACGTAAATAATAAAAAACGGTTTTTT
NA,TRBV4-2,many,TRBJ2-3,CASSQDPLTVGTDTQYF,TGTGCCAGCAGCCAAGATCCATTGACGGTAGGCACAGATACGCAGTATTTT
TRBD2,TRBV20-1,medium-sized,TRBJ2-7,CSASLAGSSEQYF,TGCAGTGCTAGTCTAGCGGGTAGTTCCGAGCAGTACTTC
NA,TRBV11-3,medium-sized,TRBJ1-6,CASSFVVSSYNSPLHF,TGTGCCAGCAGCTTTGTCGTCAGCTCCTATAATTCACCCCTCCACTTT
NA,TRBV11-2,many,TRBJ2-6,CASRVSIAGANVLTF,TGTGCCAGCAGAGTATCGATCGCTGGGGCCAACGTCCTGACTTTC
NA,TRBV11-2,NA,TRBJ1-2,CASSLVPGRGFSGYTF,TGTGCCAGCAGCTTAGTTCCAGGTAGAGGGTTCTCTGGCTACACCTTC
TRBD1,TRBV18,many,TRBJ2-1,CASSPHRGNEQFF,TGTGCCAGCTCACCCCACAGGGGGAATGAGCAGTTCTTC
TRBD2,TRBV9,NA,TRBJ2-3,CVSSGGTSGRGTDTQYF,TGTGTCAGCAGCGGTGGGACTAGCGGGAGAGGGACAGATACGCAGTATTTT
NA,TRBV30,NA,TRBJ2-1,CAWSAYCNEQFF,TGTGCCTGGAGTGCATACTGCAATGAGCAGTTCTTC